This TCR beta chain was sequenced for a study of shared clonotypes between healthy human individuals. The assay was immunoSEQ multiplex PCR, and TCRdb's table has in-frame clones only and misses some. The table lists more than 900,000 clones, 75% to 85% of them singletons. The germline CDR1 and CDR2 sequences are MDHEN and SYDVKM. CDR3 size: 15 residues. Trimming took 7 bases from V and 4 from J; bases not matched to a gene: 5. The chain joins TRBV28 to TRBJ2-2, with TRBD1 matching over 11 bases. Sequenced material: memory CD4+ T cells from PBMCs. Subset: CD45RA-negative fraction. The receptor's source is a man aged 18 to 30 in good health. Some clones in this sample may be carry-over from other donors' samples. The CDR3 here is CASTGTGGITGELFF. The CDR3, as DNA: TGTGCCAGCACAGGGACAGGGGGTATCACCGGGGAGCTGTTTTTT. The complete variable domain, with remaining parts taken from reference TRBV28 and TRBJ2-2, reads DVKVTQSSRYLVKRTGEKVFLECVQDMDHENMFWYRQDPGLGLRLIYFSYDVKMKEKGDIPEGYSVSREKKERFSLILESASTNQTSMYLCASTGTGGITGELFFGEGSRLTVL.